This TCR beta chain was sequenced in a study of Ad26.COV2.S vaccination and SARS-CoV-2 variants. The treatment is: 19 received Ad26.COV2.S at low or high dose, single or two shots; several received placebo; per-sample allocation not given. Samples were taken on day 63 after the first vaccine or placebo injection. Here immunoSEQ multiplex PCR was the method, and the copy in TCRdb shows in-frame clones only, minus some. The data show more than 300,000 clones, around four fifths seen once. The CDR3 is 15 amino acids. The V and J ends lost 4 bases and 7 bases respectively, with 14 bases between them. In germline, CDR1 is LNHDA, CDR2 SQIVND (reference sequence).

This sample comprised peripheral blood, obtained in a trial of Ad26.COV2.S vaccine versus placebo. This TCR derives from a person aged 18 to 65 who received the Ad26.COV2.S COVID-19 vaccine or a placebo. V and J are TRBV19 and TRBJ1-6; possible D gene TRBD1, 5 bases. This CDR3 is CASSTDPWGNSPLHF. CDR3 bases: TGTGCCAGTAGTACTGATCCATGGGGCAATTCACCCCTCCACTTT.